The 3 T cell receptor beta chains below were found in one sample sequenced in a study of graft-versus-host responses after intestinal transplantation. No antigen has been assigned to these receptors. Sequencing was performed with immunoSEQ multiplex PCR; in TCRdb, only in-frame clones are kept and a portion is missing. The table has 70,000 or so clones, 84% seen once. The sample consisted of unstimulated CD4+ T cells sorted from spleen or lymph node cells, taken before transplant. All receptors derive from a human donor who was the organ donor for an intestinal transplant.

The chain carries TRBV19 and TRBJ2-3, with D perhaps matching TRBD1 (5 bases). Germline CDR1 and CDR2: LNHDA and SQIVND (reference sequence). This CDR3 comprises 14 residues. V was clipped by 4 bases and J by 4 bases, with 12 bases between them. CDR3 residues: CASSSLPGSDTQYF. CDR3 nucleotides: TGTGCCAGTAGTAGCCTTCCAGGGTCAGATACGCAGTATTTT.

The rearrangement uses TRBV25-1 and TRBJ2-1; 11 bases fit TRBD1. CDR3 length: 14 residues. The V segment lost 4 bases and the J segment 5 bases; nucleotides outside the gene matches: 1. Germline CDR1 MGHDK, CDR2 SYGVNS. The CDR3 here is CASSADRGHNEQFF. The CDR3 DNA is TGTGCCAGCAGTGCGGACAGGGGGCACAATGAGCAGTTCTTC.

The rearrangement uses TRBV13 and TRBJ1-2; D uncertain. The ends were cut back, 2 bases at V and 6 bases at J, with 13 bases in the middle. The CDR3 is made up of 14 amino acids. Germline loops: CDR1 PRHDT, CDR2 FYEKMQ (reference sequence). CDR3 protein: CASSLLGGPNGYTF. In DNA form, the CDR3 reads TGTGCCAGCAGCTTACTAGGCGGGCCAAATGGCTACACCTTC.